This T cell receptor (beta chain) was retrieved from a study of shared T cell receptors in the human thymus. Germline V gives CDR1 SNHLY, CDR2 FYNNEI. The CDR3 is 17 residues long. J was trimmed by 5 bases and V by 11 bases; bases with no gene match: 22. Profiling relied on immunoSEQ multiplex PCR, and the TCRdb table lists in-frame clones only, not all of them. The table shows about 660,000 clones, with around 87% occurring only once. This sample was shared with a second study, whose subject was human thymus T cells. This second study notes: Donors consisted of healthy Finnish infants (having corrective surgery for congenital heart defects). Resections were taken during corrective heart surgery, and the thymus tissue came from these.

The V call is TRBV2, the J call TRBJ1-1; 8 nucleotides align to TRBD1. This sequence was found in a boy younger than two with a congenital heart defect. Sequencing input: thymocytes. The DNA of the CDR3 is TGTGCCCGCCTTGGCGACAGGGGATGTGTCAGGGGGACTGAAGCTTTCTTT. Translated, it gives CARLGDRGCVRGTEAFF.